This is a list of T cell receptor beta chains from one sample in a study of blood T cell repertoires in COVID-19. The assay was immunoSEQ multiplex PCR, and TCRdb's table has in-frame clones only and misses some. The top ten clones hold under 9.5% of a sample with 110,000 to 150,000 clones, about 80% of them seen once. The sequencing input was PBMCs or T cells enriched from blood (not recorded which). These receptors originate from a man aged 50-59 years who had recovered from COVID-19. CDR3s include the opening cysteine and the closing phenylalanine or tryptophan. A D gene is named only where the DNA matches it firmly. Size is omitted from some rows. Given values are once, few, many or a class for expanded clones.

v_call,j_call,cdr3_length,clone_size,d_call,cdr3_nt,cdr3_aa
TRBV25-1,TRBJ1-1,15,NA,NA,TGTGCCAGCAGTTCCCACGGAGCATTGAACACTGAAGCTTTCTTT,CASSSHGALNTEAFF
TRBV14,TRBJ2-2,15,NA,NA,TGTGCCAGCAGCCAGTCGGGACAGAACACCGGGGAGCTGTTTTTT,CASSQSGQNTGELFF
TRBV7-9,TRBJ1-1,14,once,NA,TGTGCCAGCAGCTTAGGGGGCATGAACACTGAAGCTTTCTTT,CASSLGGMNTEAFF
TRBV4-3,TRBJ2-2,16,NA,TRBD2,TGCGCCAGCAGCCAAGTAGCGGGGGCGAACACCGGGGAGCTGTTTTTT,CASSQVAGANTGELFF
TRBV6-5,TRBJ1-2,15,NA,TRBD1,TGTGCCAGCATCTCCAAGGGACAGAGCTTCTATGGCTACACCTTC,CASISKGQSFYGYTF
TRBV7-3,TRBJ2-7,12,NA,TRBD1,TGTGCCAGCAGCAACGACAGGGGCGAGCAGTACTTC,CASSNDRGEQYF
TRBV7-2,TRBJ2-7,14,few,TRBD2,TGTGCCAGCAGTCTGACTAGCGGGGGTTACGAGCAGTACTTC,CASSLTSGGYEQYF
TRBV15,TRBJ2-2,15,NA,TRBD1,TGTGCCACCAGCCAGGGGGCAATGGGCACCGGGGAGCTGTTTTTT,CATSQGAMGTGELFF
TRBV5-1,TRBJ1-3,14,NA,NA,TGCGCCAGTGGAGCGGACGGGTCTGGAAACACCATATATTTT,CASGADGSGNTIYF
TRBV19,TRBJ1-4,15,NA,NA,TGTGCCAGTAGTAATAGCAGGGCGGGGAGTGAAAAACTGTTTTTT,CASSNSRAGSEKLFF
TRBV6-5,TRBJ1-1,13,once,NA,TGTGCCAGCAGTTACTCACAGAACACTGAAGCTTTCTTT,CASSYSQNTEAFF
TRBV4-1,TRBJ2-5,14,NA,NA,TGCGCCAGCAGCACGACAGGCCGCAAAAAGACCCAGTACTTC,CASSTTGRKKTQYF
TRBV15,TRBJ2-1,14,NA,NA,TGTGCCACCAGCAGAGTGGGCAGTGCCAATGAGCAGTTCTTC,CATSRVGSANEQFF
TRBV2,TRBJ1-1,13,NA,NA,TGTGCCAGCAATGGCAGGGGAAACACTGAAGCTTTCTTT,CASNGRGNTEAFF
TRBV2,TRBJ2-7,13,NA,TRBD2,TGTGCCAGCAAAGCGGGGGGGCTGGGTGAGCAGTACTTC,CASKAGGLGEQYF
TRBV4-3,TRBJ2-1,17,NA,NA,TGCGCCAGCAGCCAAGATACGGCTAGATCCTCCTACAATGAGCAGTTCTTC,CASSQDTARSSYNEQFF
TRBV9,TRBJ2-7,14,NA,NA,TGTGCCAGCAGCGTAGGTCCGGTCCAGGACGAGCAGTACTTC,CASSVGPVQDEQYF
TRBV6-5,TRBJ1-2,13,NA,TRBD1,TGTGCCAGCAGTTACTCGACAGGGGGTGGCTACACCTTC,CASSYSTGGGYTF
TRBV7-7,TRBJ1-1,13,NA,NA,TGTGCTAGCAGCTTAGACAGGTTCACTGAAGCTTTCTTT,CASSLDRFTEAFF
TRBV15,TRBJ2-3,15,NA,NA,TGTGCCACCAGAGGGGGAGGGACCAACACAGATACGCAGTATTTT,CATRGGGTNTDTQYF
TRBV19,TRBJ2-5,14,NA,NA,TGTGCCAGTAGTCAGGGTGTGGGCCAAGAGACCCAGTACTTC,CASSQGVGQETQYF
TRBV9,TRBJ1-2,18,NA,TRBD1,TGTGCCAGCAGCGTATCAGGGACAGGGGGCGTTTGGAGCTATGGCTACACCTTC,CASSVSGTGGVWSYGYTF
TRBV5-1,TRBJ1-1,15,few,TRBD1,TGCGCCAGCAGCTCTGCCGGGACAGGGGTCACTGAAGCTTTCTTT,CASSSAGTGVTEAFF
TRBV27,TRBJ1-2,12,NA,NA,TGTGCCTGTTTTCTTTCCCCCTATGGCTACACCTTC,CACFLSPYGYTF
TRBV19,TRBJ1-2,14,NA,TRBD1,TGTGCCAGTAGCGAAACGTTGACAGGGACGGGCTACACCTTC,CASSETLTGTGYTF
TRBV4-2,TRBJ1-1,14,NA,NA,TGTGCCAGCAGCCTAACGATGGCGAACACTGAAGCTTTCTTT,CASSLTMANTEAFF
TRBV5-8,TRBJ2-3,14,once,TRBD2,TGTGCCAGCAGCTTACTAGCGTCCACAGATACGCAGTATTTT,CASSLLASTDTQYF
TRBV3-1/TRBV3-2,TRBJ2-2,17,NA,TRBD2,TGTGCCAGCAGCCAGGTCCCGGGACTAGCCAAACCCGGGGAGCTGTTTTTT,CASSQVPGLAKPGELFF
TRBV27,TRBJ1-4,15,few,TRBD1,TGTGCCAGCAGTATGGGACAGGAGTCTAATGAAAAACTGTTTTTT,CASSMGQESNEKLFF